The T cell receptor beta chain described here comes from a study of beta chain features in type 1 diabetes. Overall study: Patient and healthy donor groups were alike in age, gender and cell yields.

Study results and limitations: Across all four CD4+ subsets, people with type 1 diabetes showed modestly shorter TCRB CDR3s.

Staining for CD45RO/CCR7/CD25/CD127/CD95/CD27 allowed sorting of CD4+ naive, central memory, regulatory and stem cell-like memory cells. The study reverse transcribed the entire isolated RNA, so it sequenced expressed TCRB transcripts. Clones were sequenced by immunoSEQ multiplex PCR, and TCRdb holds only the in-frame ones, with some missing. The sample has about 340,000 clones, 13% seen once. Concerning this clone: The antigen is unknown.

The germline V and J ends were trimmed by 2 bases and 8 bases, with 16 bases remaining between them. The germline V gene has CDR1 LNHDA and CDR2 SQIVND (reference sequence). The CDR3 loop spans 15 amino acids. Specimen: naive CD4+ T cells from blood. This clonotype originated in a woman between 18 and 29 years old with type 1 diabetes. The V call is TRBV19, the J call TRBJ2-1; maybe TRBD2 (5 bases). The CDR3 loop reads CASSINSGGSYEQFF. The CDR3 DNA sequence: TGTGCCAGTAGTATAAATAGTGGAGGCAGCTATGAGCAGTTCTTC.